These T cell receptor beta chains were read from a single sample in a study of resident and recirculating memory T cells in vitiligo. Generated by immunoSEQ multiplex PCR, the TCRdb table keeps only in-frame clones and is missing some. The table includes tens of thousands of clones, 92% detected once. Sequencing was carried out using blood. These receptors were collected from a male donor with vitiligo. The CDR3 runs from the conserved cysteine through the conserved F or W. The order of the fields is clone size, V gene, J gene, D gene, CDR3 DNA, CDR3 protein. A D gene is named only where the DNA matches it firmly. Expanded clones get a size class; other rows say once, few or many, or leave the size out.

clone_size: -
v_call: TRBV5-5
j_call: TRBJ2-7
d_call: -
cdr3_nt: TGTGCCAGCAGCTGGCGCGGGCTGGTCTCCTACGAGCAGTACTTC
cdr3_aa: CASSWRGLVSYEQYF

clone_size: -
v_call: TRBV6-4
j_call: TRBJ2-2
d_call: -
cdr3_nt: TGTGCCAGCAGTGACTCGGGGCCCCAGGGCGGGGAGCTGTTTTTT
cdr3_aa: CASSDSGPQGGELFF

clone_size: -
v_call: TRBV19
j_call: TRBJ2-7
d_call: TRBD2
cdr3_nt: TGTGCCAGTAGTCCTCACCGGACTAGCGGGAGGTTCGGCGAGCAGTACTTC
cdr3_aa: CASSPHRTSGRFGEQYF

clone_size: -
v_call: TRBV6-1
j_call: TRBJ1-5
d_call: -
cdr3_nt: TGTGCCAGCAGTGCCTCCTCCGGGCAGGGATTCAATCAGCCCCAGCATTTT
cdr3_aa: CASSASSGQGFNQPQHF

clone_size: once
v_call: TRBV28
j_call: TRBJ1-5
d_call: -
cdr3_nt: TGTGCCAGCAGTCCCCCCTCGGTCCCCCAGCATTTT
cdr3_aa: CASSPPSVPQHF

clone_size: few
v_call: TRBV6-4
j_call: TRBJ2-2
d_call: -
cdr3_nt: TGTGCCAGCAGTGACACTTACACCGGGGAGCTGTTTTTT
cdr3_aa: CASSDTYTGELFF

clone_size: once
v_call: TRBV19
j_call: TRBJ1-2
d_call: -
cdr3_nt: TGTGCCAGTAGTCGGGGAACTGAGGTCTATGGCTACACCTTC
cdr3_aa: CASSRGTEVYGYTF

clone_size: -
v_call: TRBV30
j_call: TRBJ2-2
d_call: TRBD2
cdr3_nt: TGTGCCCACGGGGGGGCGAACACCGGGGAGCTGTTTTTT
cdr3_aa: CAHGGANTGELFF

clone_size: -
v_call: TRBV5-1
j_call: TRBJ2-2
d_call: TRBD2
cdr3_nt: TGCGCCAGCAGCTTGACAGCGGGATCGACCGGGGAGCTGTTTTTT
cdr3_aa: CASSLTAGSTGELFF

clone_size: -
v_call: TRBV28
j_call: TRBJ1-3
d_call: TRBD1
cdr3_nt: TGTGCCAGCAGTGCGGTCCGGTCCGGGACAGGGGAATTTGGAAACACCATATATTTT
cdr3_aa: CASSAVRSGTGEFGNTIYF

clone_size: -
v_call: TRBV5-1
j_call: TRBJ2-2
d_call: TRBD2
cdr3_nt: TGCGCCAGCAGCCAGGGACTAGCGAACGGGGAGCTGTTTTTT
cdr3_aa: CASSQGLANGELFF

clone_size: -
v_call: TRBV7-3
j_call: TRBJ2-5
d_call: TRBD2
cdr3_nt: TGTGCCAGCAACCTCCTAGCGGGAGGGGGGGAGACCCAGTACTTC
cdr3_aa: CASNLLAGGGETQYF

clone_size: -
v_call: TRBV11-2
j_call: TRBJ1-2
d_call: -
cdr3_nt: TGTGCCAGCAGCTTATTACCCACCCCGGGGGTGGATGGCTACACCTTC
cdr3_aa: CASSLLPTPGVDGYTF

clone_size: -
v_call: TRBV7-9
j_call: TRBJ2-3
d_call: TRBD2
cdr3_nt: TGTGCCAGCAGCCCCCCGTCAGGGCGGGAGGGCTCAGATACGCAGTATTTT
cdr3_aa: CASSPPSGREGSDTQYF

clone_size: -
v_call: TRBV4-3
j_call: TRBJ1-3
d_call: TRBD1
cdr3_nt: TGCGCCAGCAGCCAAGAGCTGATGACAGGGGCTGGAAACACCATATATTTT
cdr3_aa: CASSQELMTGAGNTIYF

clone_size: -
v_call: TRBV6-1
j_call: TRBJ2-7
d_call: TRBD1
cdr3_nt: TGTGCCAGCAGTGATGGTTGGGGGACAGGGGTGGGAGAGCAGTACTTC
cdr3_aa: CASSDGWGTGVGEQYF

clone_size: -
v_call: TRBV27
j_call: TRBJ2-1
d_call: TRBD2
cdr3_nt: TGTGCCAGCAGTTTAAGGGCGGGAGGGCTAAATGAGCAGTTCTTC
cdr3_aa: CASSLRAGGLNEQFF

clone_size: -
v_call: TRBV7-3
j_call: TRBJ2-7
d_call: TRBD2
cdr3_nt: TGTGCCAGCAGCAATGGTAGACGGGAGGGTCTTCACGAGCAGTACTTC
cdr3_aa: CASSNGRREGLHEQYF

clone_size: once
v_call: TRBV28
j_call: TRBJ2-1
d_call: -
cdr3_nt: TGTGCCAGCAGCCAGTCGGGAGCCCCCTACAATGAGCAGTTCTTC
cdr3_aa: CASSQSGAPYNEQFF

clone_size: once
v_call: TRBV7-9
j_call: TRBJ1-1
d_call: -
cdr3_nt: TGTGCCAGCAGCTCTAGGGTAGCGGTACAAGCTATGAACACTGAAGCTTTCTTT
cdr3_aa: CASSSRVAVQAMNTEAFF

clone_size: -
v_call: TRBV27
j_call: TRBJ2-1
d_call: -
cdr3_nt: TGTGCCAGCAGTTTAGGTGGACAGGGAGGGTACAATGAGCAGTTCTTC
cdr3_aa: CASSLGGQGGYNEQFF

clone_size: -
v_call: TRBV7-3
j_call: TRBJ2-5
d_call: -
cdr3_nt: TGTGCCAGCAGCTCTGGGGGGAGAGAGACCCAGTACTTC
cdr3_aa: CASSSGGRETQYF

clone_size: once
v_call: TRBV2
j_call: TRBJ1-2
d_call: -
cdr3_nt: TGTGCCAGCAGTGAAAGGAGGGATTCCTATGGCTACACCTTC
cdr3_aa: CASSERRDSYGYTF

clone_size: -
v_call: TRBV5-1
j_call: TRBJ2-3
d_call: -
cdr3_nt: TGCGCCAGCAGCCCCCTTACGGGTACCACAGATACGCAGTATTTT
cdr3_aa: CASSPLTGTTDTQYF

clone_size: -
v_call: TRBV27
j_call: TRBJ2-7
d_call: TRBD1
cdr3_nt: TGTGCCAGCAGTTTGTCCCCTGGGACAGGGTCCTACGAGCAGTACTTC
cdr3_aa: CASSLSPGTGSYEQYF

clone_size: -
v_call: TRBV5-1
j_call: TRBJ2-5
d_call: -
cdr3_nt: TGCGCCAGCAGACTCCAAGAGACCCAGTACTTC
cdr3_aa: CASRLQETQYF

clone_size: -
v_call: TRBV2
j_call: TRBJ2-6
d_call: TRBD2
cdr3_nt: TGTGCCAGCAGGAAGCTAGCGGGGGCCTCTGGGGCCAACGTCCTGACTTTC
cdr3_aa: CASRKLAGASGANVLTF

clone_size: few
v_call: TRBV28
j_call: TRBJ2-7
d_call: TRBD1
cdr3_nt: TGTGCCAGCAGGCGGACAGGGAGCTCCTACGAGCAGTACTTC
cdr3_aa: CASRRTGSSYEQYF

clone_size: -
v_call: TRBV7-8
j_call: TRBJ2-2
d_call: TRBD1
cdr3_nt: TGTGCCAGCACCGCACAGGGGCGGCGAGGCACCGGGGAGCTGTTTTTT
cdr3_aa: CASTAQGRRGTGELFF

clone_size: -
v_call: TRBV11-2
j_call: TRBJ1-1
d_call: -
cdr3_nt: TGTGCCAGCAGCTTAGGACACGCGAACACTGAAGCTTTCTTT
cdr3_aa: CASSLGHANTEAFF

clone_size: -
v_call: TRBV4-2
j_call: TRBJ1-1
d_call: -
cdr3_nt: TGTGCCAGCAGCCAAGTTGGAGGGCCGAACACTGAAGCTTTCTTT
cdr3_aa: CASSQVGGPNTEAFF

clone_size: few
v_call: TRBV7-2
j_call: TRBJ2-1
d_call: TRBD2
cdr3_nt: TGTGCCAGCAGCCCGACTAGCGGGAGATACAATGAGCAGTTCTTC
cdr3_aa: CASSPTSGRYNEQFF

clone_size: -
v_call: TRBV9
j_call: TRBJ1-5
d_call: TRBD1
cdr3_nt: TGTGCCAGCAGCGCCGACAGGGAGCAGCCCCAGCATTTT
cdr3_aa: CASSADREQPQHF

clone_size: -
v_call: TRBV14
j_call: TRBJ1-2
d_call: -
cdr3_nt: TGTGCCAGCAGCCATCCTAAAACAGGGTCCTATGGCTACACCTTC
cdr3_aa: CASSHPKTGSYGYTF

clone_size: -
v_call: TRBV18
j_call: TRBJ1-2
d_call: TRBD1
cdr3_nt: TGTGCCAGCTCACCATACGGACAGGGACGTAACTATGGCTACACCTTC
cdr3_aa: CASSPYGQGRNYGYTF

clone_size: -
v_call: TRBV2
j_call: TRBJ1-5
d_call: -
cdr3_nt: TGTGCCAGCAGTATTTGGGGGGGGAATCAGCCCCAGCATTTT
cdr3_aa: CASSIWGGNQPQHF

clone_size: -
v_call: TRBV11-3
j_call: TRBJ2-7
d_call: -
cdr3_nt: TGTGCCAGCAGCTTAGCGGAGGACCCTCGGGAGCAGTACTTC
cdr3_aa: CASSLAEDPREQYF

clone_size: -
v_call: TRBV2
j_call: TRBJ2-5
d_call: TRBD1
cdr3_nt: TGTGCCAGCAGTGGAAAAGACAGGGGGCCCAAGGGAGAGACCCAGTACTTC
cdr3_aa: CASSGKDRGPKGETQYF

clone_size: -
v_call: TRBV6-4
j_call: TRBJ2-1
d_call: -
cdr3_nt: TGTGCCAGCAGTGACCTGGAGGGCGGTAAGATTATGTTCTTC
cdr3_aa: CASSDLEGGKIMFF

clone_size: few
v_call: TRBV4-1
j_call: TRBJ2-7
d_call: -
cdr3_nt: TGCGCCAGCAGCCCTATAGCTTTCCAGGGGCAGTACTTC
cdr3_aa: CASSPIAFQGQYF

clone_size: -
v_call: TRBV5-4
j_call: TRBJ2-1
d_call: -
cdr3_nt: TGTGCCAGCAGCTCCGGGACTCGCCTACAAGGAGAGCAGTTCTTC
cdr3_aa: CASSSGTRLQGEQFF

clone_size: once
v_call: TRBV9
j_call: TRBJ2-5
d_call: -
cdr3_nt: TGTGCCAGCAGCGTCAGGGTTTCGGAGACCCAGTACTTC
cdr3_aa: CASSVRVSETQYF

clone_size: -
v_call: TRBV5-4
j_call: TRBJ2-5
d_call: TRBD1
cdr3_nt: TGTGCCAGCAGCCCCACAGGGGCGCAAGAGACCCAGTACTTC
cdr3_aa: CASSPTGAQETQYF

clone_size: -
v_call: TRBV28
j_call: TRBJ2-7
d_call: -
cdr3_nt: TGTGCCAGCGACACCTCCTGGGGGCCAGGGGTTTACGAGCAGTACTTC
cdr3_aa: CASDTSWGPGVYEQYF

clone_size: -
v_call: TRBV18
j_call: TRBJ2-7
d_call: TRBD2
cdr3_nt: TGTGCCAGCTCACCAGGGACTACCACCTACGAGCAGTACTTC
cdr3_aa: CASSPGTTTYEQYF

clone_size: -
v_call: TRBV28
j_call: TRBJ2-1
d_call: TRBD2
cdr3_nt: TGTGCCAGCAGTTCCCCTAAGGGACTAGCAGATGAGCAGTTCTTC
cdr3_aa: CASSSPKGLADEQFF

clone_size: -
v_call: TRBV6-4
j_call: TRBJ2-2
d_call: -
cdr3_nt: TGTGCCAGCAGTAGCGGGAACACCGGGGAGCTGTTTTTT
cdr3_aa: CASSSGNTGELFF

clone_size: -
v_call: TRBV30
j_call: TRBJ2-7
d_call: TRBD2
cdr3_nt: TGTGCCTGGAGTGGGCTAGCGGGAGGGTCTTATTCCTACGAGCAGTACTTC
cdr3_aa: CAWSGLAGGSYSYEQYF

clone_size: -
v_call: TRBV19
j_call: TRBJ2-3
d_call: -
cdr3_nt: TGTGCCAGTAGTATGGAGAGAGGCCTCACAGATACGCAGTATTTT
cdr3_aa: CASSMERGLTDTQYF

clone_size: -
v_call: TRBV10-3
j_call: TRBJ1-1
d_call: -
cdr3_nt: TGTGCCATCAGTGAGTCAGGGGAAGGGGACACTGAAGCTTTCTTT
cdr3_aa: CAISESGEGDTEAFF

clone_size: few
v_call: TRBV30
j_call: TRBJ2-1
d_call: TRBD2
cdr3_nt: TGTGCCTGGAGCCTAGCGGGCCGGCCTATCTTC
cdr3_aa: CAWSLAGRPIF

clone_size: -
v_call: TRBV5-1
j_call: TRBJ2-5
d_call: -
cdr3_nt: TGCGCCAGCAGCTTGGCGAAGACGGCAGGGTACCAAGAGACCCAGTACTTC
cdr3_aa: CASSLAKTAGYQETQYF

clone_size: -
v_call: TRBV9
j_call: TRBJ2-7
d_call: -
cdr3_nt: TGTGCCAGCAGCGTGAGGAGTATAGCCTACGAGCAGTACTTC
cdr3_aa: CASSVRSIAYEQYF

clone_size: -
v_call: TRBV28
j_call: TRBJ1-1
d_call: TRBD1
cdr3_nt: TGTGCCAGCAGAACTCCCACAGGGGTGACTGAAGCTTTCTTT
cdr3_aa: CASRTPTGVTEAFF

clone_size: -
v_call: TRBV7-8
j_call: TRBJ1-2
d_call: -
cdr3_nt: TGTGCCAGCAGCTTAACCAGACTCCCCGCTGACTATGGCTACACCTTC
cdr3_aa: CASSLTRLPADYGYTF

clone_size: -
v_call: TRBV11-2
j_call: TRBJ2-2
d_call: TRBD1
cdr3_nt: TGTGCCAGCAGTCAAGCACGCGGACAGGGCCCAGCCGGGGAGCTGTTTTTT
cdr3_aa: CASSQARGQGPAGELFF

clone_size: -
v_call: TRBV7-3
j_call: TRBJ2-5
d_call: TRBD2
cdr3_nt: TGTGCCAGCAGCTTATATGGCGGGAGCTGGTCCCAGTACTTC
cdr3_aa: CASSLYGGSWSQYF